These 11 T cell receptor beta chains were all obtained from the same sample, sequenced in a study of T cell responses to AZD1222 COVID-19 vaccine. The assay was immunoSEQ multiplex PCR, and TCRdb's table has in-frame clones only and misses some. The sample holds 100,000 to 150,000 clones, less than 95% seen once. The source material was peripheral blood, sampled on day 0 of AZD1222 vaccination. All receptors derive from an adult in good health.

The CDR3 region is CASSLALGNEKLFF. The CDR3 DNA is TGCGCCAGCAGCTTGGCCCTTGGAAATGAAAAACTGTTTTTT. The genes are TRBV5-1 and TRBJ1-4, with D uncertain. The CDR3 has 14 residues. V dropped 0 bases and J dropped 5 bases, with 8 bases sitting between them. From germline, CDR1 is SGHRS and CDR2 YFSETQ.

V gene TRBV18 combines with J gene TRBJ1-2; D gene unclear. There are 12 residues in the CDR3. V gave up 0 bases and J gave up 4 bases, with 3 bases separating them. Looked up from germline, CDR1 is KGHSH and CDR2 is LQKENI. CDR3 bases: TGTGCCAGCTCACCACCATCCTATGGCTACACCTTC. Protein product: CASSPPSYGYTF.

This rearrangement joins TRBV28 to TRBJ2-5, with D tentatively TRBD1 (6 bases). CDR1 and CDR2 from the germline V gene are MDHEN and SYDVKM. V dropped 5 bases and J dropped 2 bases, with 15 bases sitting between them. The CDR3 length is 15 residues. The CDR3 reads CASSQYRDTQETQYF. CDR3 DNA: TGTGCCAGCAGTCAATACCGGGACACTCAAGAGACCCAGTACTTC.

This sequence joins TRBV30 and TRBJ2-7; the match to TRBD1 covers 8 bases. The V gene end was trimmed by 3 bases and the J gene end by 3 bases; junction bases not matched to a gene: 10. The CDR3 contains 15 residues. Germline assignment: CDR1 GTSNPN and CDR2 SVGIG (reference sequence). The DNA for the CDR3 is TGTGCCTGGAGACAACCCCGAGGACAGGGCTACGAGCAGTACTTC. Its protein product is CAWRQPRGQGYEQYF.

This chain links TRBV24-1 with TRBJ1-6, with 9 bases lining up with TRBD1. The CDR3 consists of 24 residues. Trimming removed 12 bases from V and 6 bases from J; junction bases left unmatched: 38. CDR1 is KGHDR, CDR2 SFDVKD, per germline. The CDR3 reads CAAFIQGAYEPEPTLPLCNSPLHF. CDR3 nucleotide sequence: TGTGCCGCGTTTATACAGGGGGCTTACGAGCCGGAGCCGACCTTGCCATTGTGTAATTCACCCCTCCACTTT.

The chain uses TRBV6-6 and TRBJ1-5; 10 nucleotides match TRBD1. The CDR3 runs to 15 residues. V dropped 6 bases and J dropped 7; count of bases not matched to a gene: 9. Germline V gene lookup returns CDR1 MNHNY and CDR2 SVGAGI (reference sequence). CDR3 residues: CASRNDRGPGQPQHF. CDR3 nucleotides: TGTGCCAGCAGAAACGACAGGGGGCCCGGGCAGCCCCAGCATTTT.

The chain recombines TRBV6-5 with TRBJ1-5; D not certain. Trimming removed 6 bases from V and 1 base from J, with 13 bases in between. CDR3 length: 15 residues. Germline assignment: CDR1 MNHEY and CDR2 SVGAGI. CDR3: CASSAKLGSNQPQHF. Here the CDR3 DNA reads TGTGCCAGCAGCGCTAAGTTGGGAAGCAATCAGCCCCAGCATTTT.

This clone was observed a handful of times. V usage is TRBV9 and J usage is TRBJ2-3; D gene unclear. Trimming stripped 0 bases from V and 0 bases from J, with 11 bases between. The germline V gene encodes CDR1 SGDLS and CDR2 YYNGEE. The CDR3 runs 16 residues. CDR3 amino acids: CASSVDSAASTDTQYF. The CDR3 region has the DNA TGTGCCAGCAGCGTAGATTCGGCAGCCAGCACAGATACGCAGTATTTT.

This CDR3 is CASKYQGNSYEQYF. CDR3 nucleotides: TGTGCCAGCAAATACCAGGGGAACTCCTACGAGCAGTACTTC. The chain is built from TRBV7-3 and TRBJ2-7, with D perhaps matching TRBD1 (6 bases). CDR3 length equals 14 residues. V was clipped by 7 bases and J by 0 bases, with 13 bases between them. Germline V gives CDR1 SGHTA, CDR2 FQGTGA.

The chain couples TRBV7-2 to TRBJ1-1, with 7 bases fitting TRBD1. With V trimmed by 4 bases and J by 5 bases, 10 bases remained unmatched. Per the germline V gene, CDR1 is SGHTA and CDR2 is FQGNSA. The CDR3 contains 15 residues. The CDR3 here is CASSSRGGGPTEAFF. CDR3 in DNA: TGTGCCAGCAGCTCCAGGGGGGGCGGGCCAACTGAAGCTTTCTTT.

The J gene is TRBJ1-2, the V gene TRBV19; 10 bases fit TRBD1. Germline trimming cut 6 bases from V and 2 bases from J; bases unmatched to any gene: 6. CDR3 length equals 15 residues. Germline values: CDR1 LNHDA, CDR2 SQIVND (reference sequence). The CDR3 DNA is TGTGCCAGTAGATATGGGACAGGGGAGAACTATGGCTACACCTTC. Amino acids: CASRYGTGENYGYTF.